This T cell receptor beta chain was identified in a study of hypomethylating agent response in myelodysplastic syndrome. Trimming pared 4 bases from V and 1 base from J, leaving 5 bases between. The V gene's germline CDR1 is SGHNT and CDR2 YYREEE (reference sequence). CDR3 size: 13 residues. In its sample, this clone was seen a few times. Using immunoSEQ multiplex PCR, the repertoire was profiled, and TCRdb retains in-frame clones only, with some absent. Of about 5,700 clones in the sample, roughly 83% were seen once. The V gene is TRBV5-4, the J gene TRBJ2-2; D gene uncertain. Material: bone marrow, obtained before or after starting hypomethylating agent treatment for myelodysplastic syndrome (not recorded which). This clonotype originated in a human donor with myelodysplastic syndrome. CDR3 protein: CASSEKNTGELFF. CDR3 bases: TGTGCCAGCAGCGAGAAGAACACCGGGGAGCTGTTTTTT.